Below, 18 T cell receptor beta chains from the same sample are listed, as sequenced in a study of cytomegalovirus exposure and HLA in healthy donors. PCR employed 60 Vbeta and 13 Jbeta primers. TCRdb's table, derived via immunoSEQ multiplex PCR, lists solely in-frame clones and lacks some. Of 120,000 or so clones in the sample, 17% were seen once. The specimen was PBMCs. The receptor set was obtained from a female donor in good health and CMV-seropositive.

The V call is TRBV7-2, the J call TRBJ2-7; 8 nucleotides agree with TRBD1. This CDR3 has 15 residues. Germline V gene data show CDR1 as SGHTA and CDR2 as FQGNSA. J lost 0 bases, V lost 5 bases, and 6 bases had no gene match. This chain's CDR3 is CASSTKGQASYEQYF. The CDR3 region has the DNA TGTGCCAGCAGCACGAAGGGACAGGCCTCCTACGAGCAGTACTTC. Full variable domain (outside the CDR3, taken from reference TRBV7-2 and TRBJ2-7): GAGVSQSPSNKVTEKGKDVELRCDPISGHTALYWYRQSLGQGLEFLIYFQGNSAPDKSGLPSDRFSAERTGGSVSTLTIQRTQQEDSAVYLCASSTKGQASYEQYFGPGTRLTVT.

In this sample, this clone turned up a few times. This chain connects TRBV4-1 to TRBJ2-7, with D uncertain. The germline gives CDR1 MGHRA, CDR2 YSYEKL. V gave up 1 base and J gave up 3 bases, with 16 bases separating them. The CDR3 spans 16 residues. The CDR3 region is CASSQASTEGVYEQYF. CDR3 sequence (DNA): TGCGCCAGCAGCCAAGCTTCTACTGAAGGAGTCTACGAGCAGTACTTC.

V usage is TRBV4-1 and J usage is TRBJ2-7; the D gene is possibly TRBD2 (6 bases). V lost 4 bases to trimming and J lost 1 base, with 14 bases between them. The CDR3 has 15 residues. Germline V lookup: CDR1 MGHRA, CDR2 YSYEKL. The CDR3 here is CASSPGGAGSYEQYF. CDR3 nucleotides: TGCGCCAGCAGCCCCGGCGGGGCCGGGTCCTACGAGCAGTACTTC.

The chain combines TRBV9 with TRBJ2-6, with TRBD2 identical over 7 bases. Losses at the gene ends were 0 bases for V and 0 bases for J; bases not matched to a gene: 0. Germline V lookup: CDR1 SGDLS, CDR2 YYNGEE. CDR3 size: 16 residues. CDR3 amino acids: CASSVAGGSGANVLTF. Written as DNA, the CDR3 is TGTGCCAGCAGCGTAGCGGGGGGCTCTGGGGCCAACGTCCTGACTTTC.

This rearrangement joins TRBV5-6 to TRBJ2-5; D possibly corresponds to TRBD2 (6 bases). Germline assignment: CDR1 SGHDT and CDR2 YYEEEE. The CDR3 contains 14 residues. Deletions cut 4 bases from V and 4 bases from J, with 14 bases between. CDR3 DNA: TGTGCCAGCAGCACCACAGCGGGCGGAGAGACCCAGTACTTC. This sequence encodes CASSTTAGGETQYF. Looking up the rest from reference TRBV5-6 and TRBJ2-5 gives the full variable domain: DAGVTQSPTHLIKTRGQQVTLRCSPKSGHDTVSWYQQALGQGPQFIFQYYEEEERQRGNFPDRFSGHQFPNYSSELNVNALLLGDSALYLCASSTTAGGETQYFGPGTRLLVL.

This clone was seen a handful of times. Written as DNA, the CDR3 is TGTGCCAGCAGCAAAGCCCTAGCGCCCGTATACAATGAGCAGTTCTTC. Its translation: CASSKALAPVYNEQFF. The chain uses TRBV2 and TRBJ2-1, with D perhaps matching TRBD2 (6 bases). The CDR3 runs 16 residues. Germline assignment: CDR1 SNHLY and CDR2 FYNNEI. The ends were cut back, 6 bases at V and 4 bases at J, with 19 bases in the middle.

The CDR3 DNA reads TGTGCCAGCTCACCGTCTCTCGAGGAGACCCAGTACTTC. Residues: CASSPSLEETQYF. The chain uses TRBV18 and TRBJ2-5; D unclear. The V end was cut by 3 bases, the J end by 5 bases, with 10 bases between. The CDR3 sequence is 13 residues long. Looked up from germline, CDR1 is KGHSH and CDR2 is LQKENI.

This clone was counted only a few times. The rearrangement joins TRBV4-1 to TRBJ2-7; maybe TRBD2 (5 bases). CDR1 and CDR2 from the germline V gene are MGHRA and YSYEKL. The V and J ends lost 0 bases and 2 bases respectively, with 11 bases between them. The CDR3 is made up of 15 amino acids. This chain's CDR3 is CASSQEMGSTYEQYF. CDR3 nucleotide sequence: TGCGCCAGCAGCCAAGAGATGGGGAGCACCTACGAGCAGTACTTC.

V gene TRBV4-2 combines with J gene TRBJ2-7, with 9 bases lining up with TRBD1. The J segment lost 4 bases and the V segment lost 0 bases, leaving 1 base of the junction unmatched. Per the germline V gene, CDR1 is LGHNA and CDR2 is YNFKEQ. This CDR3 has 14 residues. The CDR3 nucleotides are TGTGCCAGCAGCCAAGAAGACAGGGGGTACGAGCAGTACTTC. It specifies CASSQEDRGYEQYF.

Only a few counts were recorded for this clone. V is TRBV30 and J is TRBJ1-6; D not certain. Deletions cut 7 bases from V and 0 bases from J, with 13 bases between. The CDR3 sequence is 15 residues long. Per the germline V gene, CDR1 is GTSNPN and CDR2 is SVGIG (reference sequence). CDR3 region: CAYDKPPSYNSPLHF. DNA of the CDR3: TGTGCCTATGACAAACCACCCTCCTATAATTCACCCCTCCACTTT.

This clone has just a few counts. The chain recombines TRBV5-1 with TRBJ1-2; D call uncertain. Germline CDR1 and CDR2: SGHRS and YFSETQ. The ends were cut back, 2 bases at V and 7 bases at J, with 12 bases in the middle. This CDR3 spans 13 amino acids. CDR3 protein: CASSFMVGVGYTF. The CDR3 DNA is TGCGCCAGCAGCTTCATGGTCGGTGTTGGCTACACCTTC.

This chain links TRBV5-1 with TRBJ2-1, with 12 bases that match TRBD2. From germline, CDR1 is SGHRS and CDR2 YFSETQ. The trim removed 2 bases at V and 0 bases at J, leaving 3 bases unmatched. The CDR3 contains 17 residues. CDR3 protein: CASSFLAGGLSYNEQFF. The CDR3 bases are TGCGCCAGCAGCTTTCTAGCGGGAGGGCTCTCCTACAATGAGCAGTTCTTC.

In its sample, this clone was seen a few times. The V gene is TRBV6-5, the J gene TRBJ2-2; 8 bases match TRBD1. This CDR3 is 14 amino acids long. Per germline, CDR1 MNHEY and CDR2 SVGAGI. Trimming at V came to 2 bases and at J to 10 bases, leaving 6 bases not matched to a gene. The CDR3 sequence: CASSYIFRGQELFF. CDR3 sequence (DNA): TGTGCCAGCAGTTACATATTCAGGGGGCAGGAGCTGTTTTTT.

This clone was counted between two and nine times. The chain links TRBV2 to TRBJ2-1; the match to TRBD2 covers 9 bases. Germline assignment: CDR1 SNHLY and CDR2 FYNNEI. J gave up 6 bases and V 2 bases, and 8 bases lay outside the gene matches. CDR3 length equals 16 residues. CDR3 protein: CASSERGGRVGNEQFF. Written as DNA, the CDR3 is TGTGCCAGCAGTGAAAGAGGCGGGAGGGTAGGCAATGAGCAGTTCTTC.

The CDR3 DNA reads TGTGCCAGCAGCTTAGCGGGAGGGAACTACGAGCAGTACTTC. Translation gives CASSLAGGNYEQYF. The rearrangement uses TRBV7-2 and TRBJ2-7; 7 bases are shared with TRBD2. Germline values: CDR1 SGHTA, CDR2 FQGNSA. V was pared by 0 bases and J by 3 bases, with 2 bases of the junction left unmatched. The CDR3 covers 14 residues.

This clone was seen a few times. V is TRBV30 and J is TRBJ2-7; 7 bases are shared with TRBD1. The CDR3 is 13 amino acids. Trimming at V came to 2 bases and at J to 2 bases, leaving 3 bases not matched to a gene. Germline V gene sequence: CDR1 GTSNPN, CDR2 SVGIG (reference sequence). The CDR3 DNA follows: TGTGCCTGGAGTTTGGACAGGACCTACGAGCAGTACTTC. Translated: CAWSLDRTYEQYF.

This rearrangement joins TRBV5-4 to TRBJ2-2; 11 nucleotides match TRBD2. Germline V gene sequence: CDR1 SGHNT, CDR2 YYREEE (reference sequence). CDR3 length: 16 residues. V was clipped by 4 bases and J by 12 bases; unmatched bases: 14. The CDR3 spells CASSTGLAGSVVKLFF. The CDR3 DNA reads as TGTGCCAGCAGCACTGGACTAGCGGGCAGCGTCGTGAAGCTGTTTTTT.

The CDR3 region is CASRTLFSGNTIYF. The CDR3 region has the DNA TGTGCCAGCAGGACACTCTTCTCTGGAAACACCATATATTTT. The chain has TRBV6-4 and TRBJ1-3; unclear D gene. CDR3 length equals 14 residues. CDR1 is MRHNA, CDR2 SNTAGT, per germline. The germline V and J ends were trimmed by 6 bases and 0 bases, with 9 bases remaining between them.